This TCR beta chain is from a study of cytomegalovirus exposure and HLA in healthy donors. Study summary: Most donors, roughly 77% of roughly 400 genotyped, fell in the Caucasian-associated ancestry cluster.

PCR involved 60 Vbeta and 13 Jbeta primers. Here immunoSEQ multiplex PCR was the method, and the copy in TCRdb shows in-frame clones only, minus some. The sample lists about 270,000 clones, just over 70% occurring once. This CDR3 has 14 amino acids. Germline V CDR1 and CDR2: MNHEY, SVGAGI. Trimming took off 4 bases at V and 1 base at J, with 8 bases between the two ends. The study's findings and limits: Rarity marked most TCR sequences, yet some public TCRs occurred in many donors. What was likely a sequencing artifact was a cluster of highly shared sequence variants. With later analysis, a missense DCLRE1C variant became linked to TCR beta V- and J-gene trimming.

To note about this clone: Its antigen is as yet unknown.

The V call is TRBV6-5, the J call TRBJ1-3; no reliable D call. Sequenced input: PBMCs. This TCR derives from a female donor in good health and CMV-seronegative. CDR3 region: CASSSISSGNTIYF. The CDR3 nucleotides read TGTGCCAGCAGTTCGATTAGTTCTGGAAACACCATATATTTT.